Presented here are 19 T cell receptor beta chains from one specimen sequenced in a study of molecular identifiers for immune sequencing clone quantification. TCRdb reanalysed the PCR reads using MiXCR and keeps one entry per CDR3 protein. The table has about 54,000 distinct CDR3 sequences, approximately 25% seen once. The sample consisted of naive CD8+ T cells from blood, with Jurkat cell RNA spiked in. Subset given: FACS-sorted CD8+CD4-CCR7+CD45RA+ naive T cells. The receptors were sampled from a human donor in good health. Some libraries in this study had Jurkat cell RNA spiked in.

This clonotype was seen once. This chain joins TRBV4-3 and TRBJ2-1; 7 nucleotides match TRBD1. The V gene end was trimmed by 11 bases and the J gene end by 4 bases; junction bases not matched to a gene: 23. The CDR3 runs 18 residues. CDR1 and CDR2 from the germline V gene are LGHNA and YSLEER. CDR3 residues: CARRPGRGTGQIYNEQFF. DNA for the CDR3: TGCGCCCGCCGCCCAGGCAGGGGAACGGGACAGATTTACAATGAGCAGTTCTTC.

This clonotype was counted ten times or more. The rearrangement joins TRBV5-6 to TRBJ1-4; D is perhaps TRBD1 (6 bases). CDR1 SGHDT and CDR2 YYEEEE come from the germline V gene. With 5 bases removed from V and 7 bases from J, the gap between germline ends came to 21 bases. CDR3 length equals 16 residues. CDR3 loop: CASSYFYRADVEKLFF. The CDR3 DNA sequence: TGTGCCAGCAGTTATTTCTACAGGGCGGACGTTGAAAAACTGTTTTTT.

This clonotype has a count of ten or more. The chain uses TRBV6-4 and TRBJ2-3, with unresolved D. Deletions cut 5 bases from V and 4 bases from J, with 16 bases between. The CDR3 is made up of 15 amino acids. Germline assignment: CDR1 MRHNA and CDR2 SNTAGT. The CDR3 region has the DNA TGTGCCAGCAGTACTACCGGGTCCTCAGCAGATACGCAGTATTTT. It yields the protein CASSTTGSSADTQYF.

The count of this clonotype is one. This may come from a read error, since a much larger clone is one base off. J is TRBJ1-6 and V is TRBV6-2 or TRBV6-3; TRBD1 matches 9 bases. CDR3 length: 14 amino acids. CDR1 is MNHEY, CDR2 SVGEGT, per germline. The CDR3 nucleotides read TGTGCCTGCAGAACCGGGACAGGGTTCACACCCCTCCACTTT. Its translation is CACRTGTGFTPLHF.

For this clonotype: A much bigger clone sits one base away, suggesting this may be a read error. The V gene is TRBV29-1, the J gene TRBJ2-7, with D perhaps matching TRBD2 (6 bases). Per germline, CDR1 SQVTM and CDR2 ANQGSEA. The CDR3 is made up of 14 amino acids. Trimming took 3 bases from V and 5 from J, leaving 17 bases between them. CDR3 DNA: TGCAGCGTTGATCTAGCGAGAAACGGGGACGAGCAGTACTTC. This gives the protein CSVDLARNGDEQYF.

CDR3 amino acids: CASSLDTGVGANVLTF. CDR3 nucleotides: TGTGCCAGCAGCTTAGATACGGGGGTTGGGGCCAACGTCCTGACTTTC. The gene calls are TRBV11-2 and TRBJ2-6, with D maybe TRBD2 (6 bases). The CDR3 sequence is 16 residues long. With 0 bases removed from V and 3 bases from J, the gap between germline ends came to 9 bases. Germline CDR1 is SGHAT and CDR2 is FQNNGV.

This clonotype was found many times. This rearrangement joins TRBV13 to TRBJ2-7; 14 bases match TRBD2. Trimming removed 5 bases from V and 5 bases from J; junction bases left unmatched: 2. The germline V gene has CDR1 PRHDT and CDR2 FYEKMQ (reference sequence). The length of the CDR3 is 14 residues. The CDR3 coding sequence is TGTGCCAGCAGCGTGACTAGCGGGGGGGACGAGCAGTACTTC. Amino acid sequence: CASSVTSGGDEQYF.

A remark on this clonotype: Being one base from a much bigger clone, this may be a read error. The CDR3 loop is CASSWGQGQRIYVQYF. CDR3 sequence (DNA): TGTGCCAGCAGCTGGGGACAGGGCCAAAGGATCTACGTGCAGTACTTC. V and J are TRBV5-3 and TRBJ2-7; 9 nucleotides match TRBD1. TRBV5-3 is treated as an ORF (open reading frame) with a function not yet certain. The CDR3 has 16 residues.

This clonotype was seen repeatedly, ten times or more. The gene calls are TRBV6-5 and TRBJ2-3; 7 bases agree with TRBD1. The CDR3 contains 20 residues. With V trimmed by 0 bases and J by 0 bases, 15 bases remained unmatched. Looked up from germline, CDR1 is MNHEY and CDR2 is SVGAGI. The CDR3 here is CASSYSPYFTGESSTDTQYF. The CDR3 DNA follows: TGTGCCAGCAGTTACTCCCCCTACTTCACAGGGGAAAGTAGCACAGATACGCAGTATTTT.

A word on this clonotype: This sequence may be a read error, since a much larger clone differs from it by one base. V usage is TRBV29-1 and J usage is TRBJ2-7; D gene ambiguous. Trimming removed 4 bases at V and 0 bases at J, with 13 bases between. CDR1 is SQVTM and CDR2 is ANQGSEA in the germline V gene. The CDR3 contains 14 residues. The CDR3 nucleotides are TGCAGCGTTGTACCCGGGTCCTGCTCCTACGAGCAGTACTTC. This encodes CSVVPGSCSYEQYF.

In regard to this clonotype: Possible read error: a much larger clone is one base away. V gene TRBV12-3 or TRBV12-4 combines with J gene TRBJ2-7; D unclear. V was shortened by 1 base and J by 2 bases, with 6 bases between the two germline ends. The CDR3 is 13 amino acids. CDR3 sequence: CASSLGRAYEQYF. Here the CDR3 DNA reads TGTGCCAGCAGTTTAGGACGGGCCTACGAGCAGTACTTC.

V and J are TRBV6-2 or TRBV6-3 and TRBJ1-2, with TRBD1 matching 7 bases. Germline assignment: CDR1 MNHEY and CDR2 SVGEGT. The trim removed 8 bases at V and 7 bases at J, leaving 28 bases unmatched. The CDR3 runs 19 residues. In nucleotides, the CDR3 is TGTGCCAGCGCCGACTTACCGGTCATCACAGGGGAGGAAATTGGTGGCTACACCTTC. Amino acid sequence: CASADLPVITGEEIGGYTF.

This clonotype appeared once. Possible read error: a much larger clone is one base away. The chain is built from TRBV7-3 and TRBJ2-1; TRBD2 aligns across 13 bases. The trim removed 7 bases at V and 7 bases at J, leaving 19 bases unmatched. The CDR3 is 19 residues long. Germline V CDR1 and CDR2: SGHTA, FQGTGA. The CDR3 sequence: CASNFLGGLAGSAGNEQFF. In DNA, the CDR3 is TGTGCCAGCAACTTCTTAGGGGGACTAGCGGGATCTGCAGGTAATGAGCAGTTCTTC. The whole variable domain, filled in from reference TRBV7-3 and TRBJ2-1, reads GAGVSQTPSNKVTEKGKYVELRCDPISGHTALYWYRQSLGQGPEFLIYFQGTGAADDSGLPNDRFFAVRPEGSVSTLKIQRTERGDSAVYLCASNFLGGLAGSAGNEQFFGPGTRLTVL.

In regard to this clonotype: This may arise from a read error, as a much more abundant clone is one base away. V and J are TRBV20-1 and TRBJ1-2, with 9 bases that match TRBD1. This CDR3 is 12 amino acids long. Germline V gives CDR1 DFQATT, CDR2 SNEGSKA (reference sequence). CDR3 nucleotides: TGCAGTGCGGGGGACAGGGACTATGGCTACGCCTTC. This gives the protein CSAGDRDYGYAF.

This clonotype was recorded at least ten times. V gene TRBV7-9 combines with J gene TRBJ2-5, with no clear D. Germline V lookup: CDR1 SEHNR, CDR2 FQNEAQ (reference sequence). This CDR3 is 13 amino acids long. Trimming removed 1 base at V and 5 bases at J, with 8 bases between. CDR3 coding DNA: TGTGCCAGCAGCTTAGTCGATGTTGAGACCCAGTACTTC. It translates to CASSLVDVETQYF.

Turning to this clonotype: This sequence may be a read error, since a much larger clone differs from it by one base. V and J are TRBV12-5 and TRBJ1-4; D remains ambiguous. V gave up 2 bases and J gave up 0 bases, with 10 bases separating them. This CDR3 region has 16 residues. Germline V gene lookup returns CDR1 LGHNT and CDR2 FRNRAP. The CDR3 bases are TGTGCTAGTGGTTTGAACACGACAACAACTAATGAAAAACTGTTTTTT. It is translated as CASGLNTTTTNEKLFF.

This clonotype has ten or more counts. The chain uses TRBV6-1 and TRBJ2-6; D gene unclear. Per the germline V gene, CDR1 is MNHNS and CDR2 is SASEGT. Trimming shortened V by 2 bases and J by 4 bases, and 9 bases separated the two germline ends. The CDR3 is made up of 15 amino acids. CDR3 sequence reads: CASSEFTAGANVLTF. CDR3 bases: TGTGCCAGCAGTGAATTTACAGCCGGGGCCAACGTCCTGACTTTC.

Concerning this clonotype itself: A much larger clonotype is one base distant, so this may be a read error. The chain links TRBV29-1 to TRBJ2-2, with D tentatively TRBD2 (6 bases). CDR1 SQVTM and CDR2 ANQGSEA come from the germline V gene. CDR3 size: 12 residues. CDR3 amino acids: CGGELAPGELFF. CDR3 nucleotide sequence: TGCGGCGGGGAGTTGGCCCCCGGGGAGCTGTTTTTT.

This clonotype turned up a few times. This chain links TRBV27 with TRBJ2-2; D is undetermined. The CDR3 length is 15 residues. The V and J ends lost 3 bases and 2 bases respectively, with 10 bases between them. CDR1 is MNHEY, CDR2 SMNVEV, per germline (reference sequence). CDR3 loop: CASSFFSRNTGELFF. CDR3 DNA sequence: TGTGCCAGCAGTTTTTTTTCTCGAAACACCGGGGAGCTGTTTTTT.